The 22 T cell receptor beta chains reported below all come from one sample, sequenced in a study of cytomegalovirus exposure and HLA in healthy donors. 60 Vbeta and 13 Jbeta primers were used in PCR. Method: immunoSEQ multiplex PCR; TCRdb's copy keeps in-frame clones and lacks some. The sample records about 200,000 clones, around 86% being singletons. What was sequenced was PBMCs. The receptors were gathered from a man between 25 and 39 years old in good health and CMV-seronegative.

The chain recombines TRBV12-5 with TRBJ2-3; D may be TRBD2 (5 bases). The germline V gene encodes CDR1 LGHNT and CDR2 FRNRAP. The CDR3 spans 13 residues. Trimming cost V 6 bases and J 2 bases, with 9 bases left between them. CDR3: CASGEEITDTQYF. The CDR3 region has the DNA TGTGCTAGTGGGGAGGAGATCACAGATACGCAGTATTTT. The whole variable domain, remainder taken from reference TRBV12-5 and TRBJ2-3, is DARVTQTPRHKVTEMGQEVTMRCQPILGHNTVFWYRQTMMQGLELLAYFRNRAPLDDSGMPKDRFSAEMPDATLATLKIQPSEPRDSAVYFCASGEEITDTQYFGPGTRLTVL.

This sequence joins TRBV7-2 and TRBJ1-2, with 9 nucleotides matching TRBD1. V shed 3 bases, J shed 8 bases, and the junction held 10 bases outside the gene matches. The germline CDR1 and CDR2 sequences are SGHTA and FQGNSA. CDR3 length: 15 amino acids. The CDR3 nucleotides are TGTGCCAGCAGCTTTTCCGGGACAGGGTGGGACGGCTACACCTTC. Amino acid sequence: CASSFSGTGWDGYTF.

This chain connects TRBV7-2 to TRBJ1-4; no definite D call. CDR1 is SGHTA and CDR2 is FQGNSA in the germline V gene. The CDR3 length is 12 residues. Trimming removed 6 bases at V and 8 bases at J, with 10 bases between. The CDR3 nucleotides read TGTGCCAGCAGTCCCTCTAGGGAAAAACTGTTTTTT. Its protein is CASSPSREKLFF.

CDR3 sequence reads: CASSLEGQPTYEQYF. The CDR3 DNA sequence: TGCGCCAGCAGCTTGGAGGGACAGCCAACCTACGAGCAGTACTTC. V is TRBV5-1 and J is TRBJ2-7; 7 nucleotides line up with TRBD1. CDR1 and CDR2 from the germline V gene are SGHRS and YFSETQ. This CDR3 has 15 amino acids. V gave up 0 bases and J gave up 2 bases; unmatched junction bases: 5.

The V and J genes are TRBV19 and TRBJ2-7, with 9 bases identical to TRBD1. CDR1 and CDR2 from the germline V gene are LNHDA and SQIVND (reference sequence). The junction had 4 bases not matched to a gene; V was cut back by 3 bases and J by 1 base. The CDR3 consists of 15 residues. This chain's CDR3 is CASSMGQGISYEQYF. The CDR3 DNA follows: TGTGCCAGTAGTATGGGACAGGGTATATCCTACGAGCAGTACTTC. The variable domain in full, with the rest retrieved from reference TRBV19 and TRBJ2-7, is DGGITQSPKYLFRKEGQNVTLSCEQNLNHDAMYWYRQDPGQGLRLIYYSQIVNDFQKGDIAEGYSVSREKKESFPLTVTSAQKNPTAFYLCASSMGQGISYEQYFGPGTRLTVT.

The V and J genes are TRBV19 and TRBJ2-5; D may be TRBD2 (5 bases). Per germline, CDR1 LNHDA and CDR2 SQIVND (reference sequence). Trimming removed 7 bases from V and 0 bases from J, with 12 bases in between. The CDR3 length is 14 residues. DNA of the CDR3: TGTGCCAGTACCCTTACGGGGTACCAAGAGACCCAGTACTTC. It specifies CASTLTGYQETQYF.

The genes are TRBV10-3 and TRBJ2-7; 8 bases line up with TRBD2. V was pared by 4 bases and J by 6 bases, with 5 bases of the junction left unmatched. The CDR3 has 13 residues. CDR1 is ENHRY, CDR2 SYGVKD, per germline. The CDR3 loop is CAISGSGRPEQYF. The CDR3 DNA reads TGTGCCATCAGTGGAAGCGGGAGACCCGAGCAGTACTTC.

The CDR3 nucleotides are TGTGCCAGCAGTCTGGGACAGGGGGCGCCTAACTATGGCTACACCTTC. Its protein product is CASSLGQGAPNYGYTF. The chain is built from TRBV28 and TRBJ1-2, with 12 positions matching TRBD1. This CDR3 spans 16 amino acids. Germline CDR1 and CDR2: MDHEN and SYDVKM. After removal of 5 bases from V and 0 bases from J, the junction contained 4 bases not matched to a gene.

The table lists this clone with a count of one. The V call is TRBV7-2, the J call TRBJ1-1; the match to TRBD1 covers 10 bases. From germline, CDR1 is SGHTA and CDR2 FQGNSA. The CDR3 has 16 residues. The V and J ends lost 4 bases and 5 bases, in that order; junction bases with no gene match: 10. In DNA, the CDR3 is TGTGCCAGCAGCTCGAATGCCCTGGGACAGGGGACTGAAGCTTTCTTT. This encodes CASSSNALGQGTEAFF.

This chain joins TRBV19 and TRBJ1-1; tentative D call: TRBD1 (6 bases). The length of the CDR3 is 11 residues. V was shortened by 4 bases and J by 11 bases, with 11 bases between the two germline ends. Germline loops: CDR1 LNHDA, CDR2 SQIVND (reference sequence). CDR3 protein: CASSRTGSAFF. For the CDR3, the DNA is TGTGCCAGTAGTAGAACAGGGAGCGCTTTCTTT. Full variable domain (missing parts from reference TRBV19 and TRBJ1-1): DGGITQSPKYLFRKEGQNVTLSCEQNLNHDAMYWYRQDPGQGLRLIYYSQIVNDFQKGDIAEGYSVSREKKESFPLTVTSAQKNPTAFYLCASSRTGSAFFGQGTRLTVV.

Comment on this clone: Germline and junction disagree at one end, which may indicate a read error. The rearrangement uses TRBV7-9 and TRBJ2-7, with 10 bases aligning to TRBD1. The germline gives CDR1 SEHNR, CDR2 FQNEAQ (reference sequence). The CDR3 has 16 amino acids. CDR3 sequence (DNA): TGTTCCAGCAGCTTTTCTTTGACAGGGGGCAAAGAGGGGCAGTACTTC. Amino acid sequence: CSSSFSLTGGKEGQYF.

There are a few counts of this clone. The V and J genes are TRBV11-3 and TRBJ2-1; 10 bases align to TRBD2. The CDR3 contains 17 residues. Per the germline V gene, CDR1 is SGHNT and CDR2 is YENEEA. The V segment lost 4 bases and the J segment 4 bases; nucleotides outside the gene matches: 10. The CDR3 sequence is CASSSRGRTSGYNEQFF. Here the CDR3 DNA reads TGTGCCAGCAGCTCGAGAGGCCGGACTAGCGGATACAATGAGCAGTTCTTC.

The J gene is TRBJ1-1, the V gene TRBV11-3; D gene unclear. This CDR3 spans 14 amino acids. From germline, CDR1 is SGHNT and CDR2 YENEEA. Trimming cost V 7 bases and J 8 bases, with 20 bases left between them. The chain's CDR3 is CASNSTRLSQEAFF. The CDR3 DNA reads TGTGCCAGCAACTCCACTAGACTCTCCCAGGAAGCTTTCTTT. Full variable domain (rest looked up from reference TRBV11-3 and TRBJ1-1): EAGVVQSPRYKIIEKKQPVAFWCNPISGHNTLYWYLQNLGQGPELLIRYENEEAVDDSQLPKDRFSAERLKGVDSTLKIQPAELGDSAVYLCASNSTRLSQEAFFGQGTRLTVV.

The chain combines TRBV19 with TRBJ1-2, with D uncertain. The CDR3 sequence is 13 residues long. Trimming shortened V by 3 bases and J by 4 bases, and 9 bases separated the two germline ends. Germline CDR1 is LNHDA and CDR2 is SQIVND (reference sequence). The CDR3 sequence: CASSITESYGYTF. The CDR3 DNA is TGTGCCAGTAGTATTACAGAATCCTATGGCTACACCTTC.

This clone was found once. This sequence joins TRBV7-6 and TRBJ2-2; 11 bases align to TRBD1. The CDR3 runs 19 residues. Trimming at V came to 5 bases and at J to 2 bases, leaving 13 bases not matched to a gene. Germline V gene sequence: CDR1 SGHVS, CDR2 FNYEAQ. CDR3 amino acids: CASSNEKGQGVVNTGELFF. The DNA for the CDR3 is TGTGCCAGCAGCAATGAGAAGGGACAGGGGGTGGTCAACACCGGGGAGCTGTTTTTT.

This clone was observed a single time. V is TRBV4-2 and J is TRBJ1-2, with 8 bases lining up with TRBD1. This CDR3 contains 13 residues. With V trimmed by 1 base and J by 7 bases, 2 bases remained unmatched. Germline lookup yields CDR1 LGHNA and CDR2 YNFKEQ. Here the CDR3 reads CASSQGTGPGYTF. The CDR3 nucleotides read TGTGCCAGCAGCCAAGGGACAGGGCCTGGCTACACCTTC.

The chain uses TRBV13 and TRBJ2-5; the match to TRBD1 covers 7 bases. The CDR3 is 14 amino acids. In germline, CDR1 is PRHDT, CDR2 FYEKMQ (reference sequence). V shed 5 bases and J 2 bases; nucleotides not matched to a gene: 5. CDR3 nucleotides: TGTGCCAGCAGCCCGCGGACAGGTCAAGAGACCCAGTACTTC. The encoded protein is CASSPRTGQETQYF.

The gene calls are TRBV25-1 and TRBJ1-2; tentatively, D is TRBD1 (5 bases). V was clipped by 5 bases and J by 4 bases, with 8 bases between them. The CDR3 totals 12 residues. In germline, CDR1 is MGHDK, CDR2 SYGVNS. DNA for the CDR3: TGTGCCAGCAGTCAGGGCCGCTATGGCTACACCTTC. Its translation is CASSQGRYGYTF.

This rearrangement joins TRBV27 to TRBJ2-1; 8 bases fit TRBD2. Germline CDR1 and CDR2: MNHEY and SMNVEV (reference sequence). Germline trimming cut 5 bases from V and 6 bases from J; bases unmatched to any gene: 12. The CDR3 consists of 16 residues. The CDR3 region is CASSPPQREKGNEQFF. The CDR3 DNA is TGTGCCAGCAGTCCCCCCCAGCGGGAGAAGGGCAATGAGCAGTTCTTC.

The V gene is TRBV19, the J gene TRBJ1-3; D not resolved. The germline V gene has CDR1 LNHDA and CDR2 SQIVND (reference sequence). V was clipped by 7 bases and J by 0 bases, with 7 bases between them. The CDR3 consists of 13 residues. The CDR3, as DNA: TGTGCCAGTACGGAGAACTCTGGAAACACCATATATTTT. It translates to CASTENSGNTIYF.

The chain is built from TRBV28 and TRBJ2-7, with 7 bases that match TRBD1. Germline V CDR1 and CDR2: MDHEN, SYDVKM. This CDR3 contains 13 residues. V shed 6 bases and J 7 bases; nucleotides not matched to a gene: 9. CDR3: CASSDREREEQYF. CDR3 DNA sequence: TGTGCCAGCAGCGACAGGGAACGCGAAGAGCAGTACTTC.

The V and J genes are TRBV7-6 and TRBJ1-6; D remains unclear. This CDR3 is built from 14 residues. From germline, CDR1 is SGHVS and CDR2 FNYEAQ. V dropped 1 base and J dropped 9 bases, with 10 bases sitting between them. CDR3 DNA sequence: TGTGCCAGCAGCTTAGGAACACTAGGTTCACCCCTCCACTTT. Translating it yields CASSLGTLGSPLHF.